Listed below are T cell receptor beta chains from one sample, sequenced in a study of blood T cells in healthy people across ages. TCRdb itself ran the 5' RACE reads through MiXCR, one entry per CDR3 protein. The sample has more than 1.4 million distinct CDR3 sequences, roughly 40% seen once. The sample comprised blood. The receptors here all came from a woman under 30 in good health. CDR3s include the opening cysteine and the closing phenylalanine or tryptophan. D genes are given only for firm matches.

j_gene,v_gene,d_gene,CDR3aa
TRBJ1-6,TRBV18,-,CASSPQGFGSPLHF
TRBJ2-1,TRBV10-3,TRBD2,CAIKRTSGGNNEQFF
-,TRBV14,-,CASSHRSGEQYF
TRBJ1-4,TRBV6-6,-,CASSPWVDEKLFF
TRBJ1-1,TRBV12-3/TRBV12-4,TRBD1,CASSPDRGNPEAFF
TRBJ2-3,TRBV20-1,-,CSARVRDSSTDTQYF
TRBJ2-3,TRBV5-1,TRBD2,CASTRGDSTDTQYF
TRBJ1-2,TRBV12-5,TRBD1,CASASSPGQGEKGYTF
TRBJ2-5,TRBV5-4,-,CASSPVQGYQETQYF
TRBJ2-3,TRBV10-3,TRBD2,CAIRDGLAMADTLYF
TRBJ2-7,TRBV7-6,-,CASSLEGGPGEQYF
TRBJ2-7,TRBV21-1,-,CASSKGRASGAYEQYF
TRBJ2-3,TRBV29-1,-,CSGGVADTQYF
TRBJ2-5,TRBV3-1,-,CASSQVSLSRGETQYF
TRBJ2-1,TRBV18,-,CASSPLQSSYNEQFF
TRBJ1-6,TRBV27,TRBD1,CASSPGQPYSPLHF
TRBJ2-7,TRBV5-1,-,CASSLRPAGDSYEQYF
TRBJ2-3,TRBV7-2,TRBD2,CASSLARTSGGSGTQYF
TRBJ2-3,TRBV7-3,-,CASSLMGGPDTQYF
TRBJ2-1,TRBV7-9,-,CASSLGQGVPSEQFF
TRBJ2-7,TRBV7-2,TRBD2,CASSRLAGTSYEQYF
TRBJ1-2,TRBV21-1,-,CASNKVGAGYTF
TRBJ2-3,TRBV12-3/TRBV12-4,TRBD1,CASSRDRGDTQYF
TRBJ1-5,TRBV6-5,-,CASSYDGVQPQHF
TRBJ2-3,TRBV30,-,CAWSVTTSRDTQYF
TRBJ2-3,TRBV27,TRBD2,CASSLRASGRAGTDTQYF
TRBJ2-7,TRBV3-1,TRBD1,CASSQGAERRGRDSYNEQYF
TRBJ2-5,TRBV4-1,-,CASSQVVGGGQETQYF
TRBJ2-3,TRBV25-1,-,CASRTGAGLTDTQYF
TRBJ1-2,TRBV27,-,CASSGRVNYGYTF
TRBJ2-6,TRBV6-6,TRBD1,CASTLDREANVLTF
TRBJ2-7,TRBV20-1,-,CSARDLGSLSSYEQYF
TRBJ2-5,TRBV4-2,TRBD2,CASSQDPETSGRYNEQYF
TRBJ2-3,TRBV29-1,TRBD2,CSVEGGGGAGTDTQYF
TRBJ1-2,TRBV7-2,-,CASSLERTNYGYTF
TRBJ2-7,TRBV10-3,-,CAIKADSYEQYF
TRBJ2-5,TRBV10-1,-,CASSFGDARETQYF
TRBJ2-7,TRBV27,TRBD1,CASSFRGPYYEQYF
TRBJ2-1,TRBV6-5,-,CASSDSYNGEQFF
TRBJ2-5,TRBV2,-,CASTGLGEETQYF